This section outlines one TCR beta chain sequence together with its context. Its target is unknown. The sample originates from a study of T-cell memory formation after mild COVID-19. On the study more broadly: TCR clusters mostly belonged to single donors. Overall study results and limits: Prior to infection, memory already included some responding clones, suggesting cross-reactive memory joined. CD4+ contracting clones were mainly CM and EM; CD8+ ones, EMRA.

From 5'RACE with constant-segment primers came TCR alpha and TCR beta cDNA libraries that carried sample barcodes and UMIs. Each CDR3 protein is one row after TCRdb ran MiXCR on the 5' RACE reads. The table lists about 210,000 distinct CDR3 sequences, about 10% of them singletons, with approximately 2.8% in the top ten. The CDR3 consists of 14 residues. V was trimmed by 7 bases and J by 2 bases, leaving 14 bases between them. Sequenced: PBMCs or a T cell subset sorted from them (not recorded which). This sequence was found in a man between 18 and 29 years old who had mild COVID-19 (a few samples of this study predate the infection). Cell type and time point are not known. This sequence joins TRBV12-3 or TRBV12-4 and TRBJ1-2, with a weak D call TRBD1 (5 bases). DNA for the CDR3: TGTGCCAGCACCGACAGTTCCTTCAACTATGGCTACACCTTC. Translation: CASTDSSFNYGYTF.